This T cell receptor beta chain was identified in a study of T cell repertoires in cytomegalovirus infection. Study at large: It was the public TCR beta signatures that indicated both CMV infection and matching HLA type.

Via MiXCR, TCRdb re-called the reads, giving one row per CDR3 protein. The sample contains approximately 250,000 distinct CDR3 sequences, approximately 22% of which appear only once. This clonotype showed up many times. Per germline, CDR1 SQVTM and CDR2 ANQGSEA. V dropped 5 bases and J dropped 5 bases, with 10 bases sitting between them. CDR3 length: 12 amino acids. The sequencing sample was made of CD8+ T cells from PBMCs. The chain uses TRBV29-1 and TRBJ2-1, with TRBD1 as a possible D gene (6 bases). This TCR was sampled from a human donor in good health (CMV status not recorded). Some clones in this sample may be carry-over from other donors' samples. The CDR3 DNA reads TGCAGCGTTTACAGGGAGAACAATGAGCAGTTCTTC. As protein: CSVYRENNEQFF.